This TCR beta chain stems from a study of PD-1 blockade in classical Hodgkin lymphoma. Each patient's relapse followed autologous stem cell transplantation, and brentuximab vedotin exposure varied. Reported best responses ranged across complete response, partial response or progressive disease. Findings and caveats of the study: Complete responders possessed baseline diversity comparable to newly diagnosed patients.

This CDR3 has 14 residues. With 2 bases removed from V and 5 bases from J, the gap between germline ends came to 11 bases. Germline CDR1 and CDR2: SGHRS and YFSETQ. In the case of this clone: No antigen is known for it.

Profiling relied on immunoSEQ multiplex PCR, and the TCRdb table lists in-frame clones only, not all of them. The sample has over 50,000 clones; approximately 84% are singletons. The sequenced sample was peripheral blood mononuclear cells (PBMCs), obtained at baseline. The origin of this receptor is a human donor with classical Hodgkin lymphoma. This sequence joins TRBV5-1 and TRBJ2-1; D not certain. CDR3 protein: CASSLHHWNNEQFF. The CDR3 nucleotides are TGCGCCAGCAGCTTACATCATTGGAACAATGAGCAGTTCTTC.